The T cell receptor beta chain described here comes from a study of blood T cells in healthy people across ages. Study conclusions and caveats: Calculation of diversity from one million T cells yielded estimates considered to be underestimates.

With a J-beta primer mix and a sample-barcoded 5' primer, a second PCR ran roughly 6 to 12 cycles. Unique molecular identifiers of 12 random nucleotides labeled each cDNA. TCRdb itself ran the 5' RACE reads through MiXCR, one entry per CDR3 protein. The sample contains more than 900,000 distinct CDR3 sequences, almost 30% of which appear only once. For this clonotype: The target antigen is unknown.

Germline V gene lookup returns CDR1 SGHKS and CDR2 YYEKEE (reference sequence). V lost 1 base and J lost 6; bases outside the gene matches: 15. This CDR3 has 17 residues. Donors each provided about 9.5 milliliters of peripheral blood. Per sample, a minimum of 6 million PBMCs were isolated. In addition, the sample was reused for a study of T cells of mothers and their children.

The V and J genes are TRBV5-5 and TRBJ1-2, with TRBD1 matching 7 bases. This TCR was recovered from a woman aged 40 to 49 in good health. Sequenced: blood. The CDR3 reads CASSLSSTGARSNGYTF. The CDR3 bases are TGTGCCAGCAGCTTGTCCTCAACAGGGGCGCGATCAAATGGCTACACCTTC.